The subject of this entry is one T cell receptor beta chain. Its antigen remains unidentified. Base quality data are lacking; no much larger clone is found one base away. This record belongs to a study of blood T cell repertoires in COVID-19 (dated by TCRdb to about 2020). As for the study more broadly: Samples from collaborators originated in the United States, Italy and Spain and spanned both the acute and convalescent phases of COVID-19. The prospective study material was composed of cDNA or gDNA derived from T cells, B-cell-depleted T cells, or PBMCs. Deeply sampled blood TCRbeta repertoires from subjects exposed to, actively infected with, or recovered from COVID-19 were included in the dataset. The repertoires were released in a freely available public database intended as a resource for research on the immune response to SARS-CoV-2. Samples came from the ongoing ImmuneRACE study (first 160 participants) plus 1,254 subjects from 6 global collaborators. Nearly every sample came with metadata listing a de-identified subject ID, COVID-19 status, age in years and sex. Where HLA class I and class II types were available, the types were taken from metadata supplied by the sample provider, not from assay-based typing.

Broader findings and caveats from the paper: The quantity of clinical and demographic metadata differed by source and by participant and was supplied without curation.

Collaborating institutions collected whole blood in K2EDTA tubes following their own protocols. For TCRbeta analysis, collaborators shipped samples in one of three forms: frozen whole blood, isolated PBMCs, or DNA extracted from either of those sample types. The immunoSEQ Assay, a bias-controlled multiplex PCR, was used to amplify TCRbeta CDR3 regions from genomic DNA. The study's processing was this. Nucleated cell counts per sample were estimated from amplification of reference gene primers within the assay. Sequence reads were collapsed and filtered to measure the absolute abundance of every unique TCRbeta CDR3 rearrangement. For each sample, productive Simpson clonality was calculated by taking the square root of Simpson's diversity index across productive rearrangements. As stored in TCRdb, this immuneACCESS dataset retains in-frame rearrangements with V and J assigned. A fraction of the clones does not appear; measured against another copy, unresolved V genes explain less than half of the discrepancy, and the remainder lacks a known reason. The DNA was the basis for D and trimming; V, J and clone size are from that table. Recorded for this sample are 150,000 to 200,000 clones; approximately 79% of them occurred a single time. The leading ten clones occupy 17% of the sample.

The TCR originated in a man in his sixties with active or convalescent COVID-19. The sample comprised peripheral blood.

The DNA sequence is as follows: TGCACCCGACCCAGCGGGAGTTTCTACAATGAGCAGTTCTTC. It specifies CTRPSGSFYNEQFF. The chain is assembled from TRBV29-1 and TRBJ2-1, and 8 bases in between align with TRBD2. The CDR3 spans 14 residues, from the cysteine through the phenylalanine. The DNA shown is the 42-base CDR3, in frame from base 1. Reading the germline V gene gives CDR1 SQVTM and CDR2 ANQGSEA.